The 2 T cell receptor beta chains below all came from one sample that was sequenced in a study of T cell repertoires in cytomegalovirus infection. Using its own MiXCR run on the reads, TCRdb lists one record per CDR3 protein. This sample carries some 600,000 distinct CDR3 sequences, 20% to 25% of them seen once, and the ten largest clones take 8%. Material: CD8+ T cells from PBMCs. Receptors originate from a human donor in good health (CMV status not recorded). Some clones in this sample may be carry-over from other donors' samples.

In nucleotides, the CDR3 is TGTGCCAGCAGCCAAGACGTGATGGTACGGAACACTGAAGCTTTCTTT. Its protein product is CASSQDVMVRNTEAFF. V usage is TRBV14 and J usage is TRBJ1-1; no reliable D call. V dropped 0 bases and J dropped 1 base, with 12 bases sitting between them. The CDR3 extends over 16 amino acids. Germline V CDR1 and CDR2: SGHDN, FVKESK.

This clonotype was recorded many times. The V call is TRBV7-2, the J call TRBJ2-7; TRBD2 might be the D (6 bases). Trimming left V 4 bases short and J 5 bases short, with 15 bases between. The CDR3 is 14 residues long. Germline V lookup: CDR1 SGHTA, CDR2 FQGNSA. CDR3 amino acids: CASSWRGPGDEQYF. The CDR3 nucleotides read TGTGCCAGCAGCTGGAGGGGTCCTGGGGACGAGCAGTACTTC.